This T cell receptor (beta chain) was identified in a study of T cells in Graves' hyperthyroidism and ophthalmopathy. Study-wide findings and caveats: Ophthalmopathy was predicted by the model a median of approximately 6.6 months ahead of onset.

Germline values: CDR1 SGHTA, CDR2 FQGNSA. This CDR3 is built from 15 residues. J was trimmed by 9 bases and V by 3 bases; bases with no gene match: 11. The investigators amplified TCR beta CDR3 regions from RNA transcripts. The HTBI set primed first-round TCR CDR3 RT-PCR. TCRdb used MiXCR to reprocess the multiplex PCR reads, holding one entry per CDR3 protein. The repertoire holds about half a million distinct CDR3 sequences, with 16% as singletons. This clonotype showed up many times. Its target is not known. Patients affected by ophthalmopathy presented a Clinical Activity Score of at least 3, a NOSPECS grade of at least 4, and disease duration below 3 months. Orbital computed tomography, thyroid ultrasound, serum thyroxine and TRAb, and clinical symptoms together informed the diagnoses.

The sequencing input was blood. The chain is built from TRBV7-2 and TRBJ1-5, with 7 nucleotides matching TRBD1. This TCR derives from a woman aged 25 to 39 with Graves' ophthalmopathy. In DNA form, the CDR3 reads TGTGCCAGCAGCTTCGACAGGGACTATATCAGGCCCCAGCATTTT. Amino acids: CASSFDRDYIRPQHF.